This T cell receptor (beta chain) was identified during a study of molecular identifiers for immune sequencing clone quantification. General study findings and limits: The study found clones above 20 RNA copies held over 99% of effector molecules and under 1% in naive cells. Clone sizes that are highly expanded could be underestimated when identical TCR molecules share a barcode.

TCRdb itself ran the PCR reads through MiXCR, one entry per CDR3 protein. The data show about 640,000 distinct CDR3 sequences, with about 20% seen just once and about 0.9% held by the top ten. From germline, CDR1 is MDHEN and CDR2 SYDVKM. Unmatched junction bases numbered 9, after V lost 4 bases and J lost 4 bases. This CDR3 is 16 amino acids long. Points on this clonotype: The antigen is undetermined.

Sequencing used naive CD8+ T cells from blood, with Jurkat cell RNA spiked in. Subset of the sample: FACS-sorted CD8+CD4-CCR7+CD45RA+ naive T cells. This clonotype originated in a human donor in good health. Some libraries in this study had Jurkat cell RNA spiked in. The chain is built from TRBV28 and TRBJ2-2; 7 bases are shared with TRBD2. CDR3 nucleotides: TGTGCCAGCAGTTCCTACAAACCGGGAGGCACCGGGGAGCTGTTTTTT. As protein: CASSSYKPGGTGELFF.